These 23 T cell receptor beta chains were sequenced from one sample in a study of response to subunit inactivated influenza vaccine. TCRdb passed the RT-PCR reads through MiXCR, listing each CDR3 protein once. The sample gives fewer than 600,000 distinct CDR3 sequences, approximately 7.8% of which show up once; about an eighth is in the top ten. This specimen was PBMCs from blood, taken less than 30 months after vaccination. The receptors originated from a man between 50 and 69 years old who received an inactivated influenza vaccine.

Only a few counts were recorded for this clonotype. This chain joins TRBV11-1 and TRBJ1-1; D unresolved. Germline V gene lookup returns CDR1 SGHAT and CDR2 FQDESV (reference sequence). V was cut by 5 bases and J by 2 bases, with 12 bases left in between. The CDR3 is 14 residues long. For the CDR3, the DNA is TGTGCCAGCAGCCGATTCGGGTATAACACTGAAGCTTTCTTT. Its translation is CASSRFGYNTEAFF.

In this sample, this clonotype turned up a few times. The genes are TRBV2 and TRBJ2-1; D is unresolved. From germline, CDR1 is SNHLY and CDR2 FYNNEI. V lost 5 bases and J lost 9, with 11 bases in between. CDR3 size: 12 residues. The CDR3 coding sequence is TGTGCCAGCAGTCTAGAAGTCACTGAGCAGTTCTTC. Translating gives CASSLEVTEQFF.

V and J are TRBV27 and TRBJ1-2; D gene unclear. The length of the CDR3 is 14 residues. V lost 5 bases, J lost 2 bases, and 12 bases lay in between. Germline CDR1 and CDR2: MNHEY and SMNVEV (reference sequence). The CDR3 DNA follows: TGTGCCAGCAGTGGCCCGGGTCAGAACTATGGCTACACCTTC. This encodes CASSGPGQNYGYTF.

The rearrangement uses TRBV11-3 and TRBJ1-2; a possible D gene is TRBD1 (6 bases). Germline-derived CDR1 and CDR2 are SGHNT and YENEEA. This CDR3 has 15 residues. V lost 2 bases and J 2 bases, leaving 12 bases between the germline ends. CDR3 coding DNA: TGTGCCAGCAGCTTAAGGTGGGACACCAACTATGGCTACACCTTC. Amino acid sequence: CASSLRWDTNYGYTF.

In DNA, the CDR3 is TGTGCCAGCAGTTTATCGGGAGCAACATATAGCAATCAGCCCCAGCATTTT. This translates into CASSLSGATYSNQPQHF. The J gene is TRBJ1-5, the V gene TRBV28; D is ambiguous. The CDR3 contains 17 residues. In germline, CDR1 is MDHEN, CDR2 SYDVKM. Trimming took off 1 base at V and 0 bases at J, with 13 bases between the two ends.

This clonotype was observed a handful of times. V and J are TRBV7-2 and TRBJ2-7; 10 nucleotides match TRBD1. Trimming removed 7 bases from V and 6 bases from J; junction bases left unmatched: 9. Germline-derived CDR1 and CDR2 are SGHTA and FQGNSA. The CDR3 consists of 14 residues. CDR3 residues: CASKIRQGATEQYF. The CDR3 DNA reads TGTGCCAGCAAGATCAGACAGGGGGCTACCGAGCAGTACTTC.

This clonotype has ten or more counts. This chain uses TRBV28 with TRBJ2-1; 7 nucleotides align to TRBD2. Per germline, CDR1 MDHEN and CDR2 SYDVKM. V gave up 3 bases and J gave up 7 bases; unmatched junction bases: 12. The CDR3 extends over 16 amino acids. The CDR3 sequence: CASSFAGGSGGNEQFF. The CDR3 DNA sequence: TGTGCCAGCAGTTTTGCCGGCGGGAGTGGTGGGAATGAGCAGTTCTTC.

The rearrangement joins TRBV20-1 to TRBJ1-3; maybe TRBD1 (6 bases). Germline CDR1 is DFQATT and CDR2 is SNEGSKA (reference sequence). Trimming left V 5 bases short and J 3 bases short, with 14 bases between. This CDR3 has 14 amino acids. The CDR3: CSAYEGQSGNTIYF. The CDR3 DNA is TGCAGTGCTTACGAAGGACAGAGTGGAAACACCATATATTTT.

This clonotype was counted between two and nine times. This chain joins TRBV7-2 and TRBJ2-3; perhaps D is TRBD1 or TRBD2 (6 bases each). Germline V gene sequence: CDR1 SGHTA, CDR2 FQGNSA. The CDR3 extends over 14 amino acids. Trimming took 8 bases from V and 0 from J, leaving 12 bases between them. DNA for the CDR3: TGTGCCAGCGGCGGGACATCTAGCACAGATACGCAGTATTTT. This encodes CASGGTSSTDTQYF.

This chain uses TRBV7-2 with TRBJ1-1, with unresolved D. CDR3 length equals 15 residues. CDR1 is SGHTA and CDR2 is FQGNSA in the germline V gene. V lost 1 base to trimming and J lost 0 bases, with 9 bases between them. CDR3 DNA sequence: TGTGCCAGCAGCTTAGGGGTAGGCCTGAACACTGAAGCTTTCTTT. Amino acid sequence: CASSLGVGLNTEAFF.

This clonotype has just a few counts. The J gene is TRBJ2-2, the V gene TRBV24-1; D gene ambiguous. V was shortened by 4 bases and J by 1 base, with 9 bases between the two germline ends. The CDR3 contains 15 residues. The germline V gene encodes CDR1 KGHDR and CDR2 SFDVKD. The CDR3 sequence: CATSDPAGNTGELFF. CDR3 DNA sequence: TGTGCCACCAGTGACCCAGCCGGGAACACCGGGGAGCTGTTTTTT.

The rearrangement uses TRBV2 and TRBJ2-3, with 13 bases identical to TRBD2. The length of the CDR3 is 15 residues. The trim removed 8 bases at V and 4 bases at J, leaving 6 bases unmatched. The germline gives CDR1 SNHLY, CDR2 FYNNEI. The CDR3: CASGGLAGFSDTQYF. In DNA, the CDR3 is TGTGCCAGCGGGGGACTAGCGGGATTTTCAGATACGCAGTATTTT.

This clonotype has ten or more counts. The V gene is TRBV12-3 or TRBV12-4, the J gene TRBJ2-5, with D unclear. With 2 bases removed from V and 5 bases from J, the gap between germline ends came to 15 bases. The CDR3 runs 15 residues. CDR3 nucleotides: TGTGCCAGCAGTTTACCACATTCCGGAGAGGAGACCCAGTACTTC. Translation gives CASSLPHSGEETQYF.

This clonotype came up a few times. The J gene is TRBJ2-7, the V gene TRBV6-5; 7 bases match TRBD2. This CDR3 spans 14 amino acids. The V segment lost 4 bases and the J segment 8 bases; nucleotides outside the gene matches: 11. CDR1 MNHEY and CDR2 SVGAGI come from the germline V gene. This CDR3 reads CASSSQPWEGQQYF. Written as DNA, the CDR3 is TGTGCCAGCAGTTCCCAGCCTTGGGAGGGGCAGCAGTACTTC.

The genes are TRBV4-1 and TRBJ2-1; D perhaps matches TRBD1 (6 bases). This CDR3 has 15 amino acids. V shed 2 bases and J shed 5 bases, with 13 bases lying between them. Germline values: CDR1 MGHRA, CDR2 YSYEKL. The CDR3 DNA sequence: TGCGCCAGCAGCCAAAATAGGGACATGGACAATGAGCAGTTCTTC. Translating it yields CASSQNRDMDNEQFF.

This clonotype occurred many times. The chain carries TRBV12-3 or TRBV12-4 and TRBJ2-2; D might be TRBD2 (6 bases). The CDR3 is made up of 16 amino acids. Trimming took 1 base from V and 5 from J, leaving 14 bases between them. In DNA form, the CDR3 reads TGTGCCAGCAGTTTAGGATTCGGGAGCGGAACCGGGGAGCTGTTTTTT. Residues: CASSLGFGSGTGELFF.

This clonotype has only a few counts. The chain joins TRBV20-1 to TRBJ2-1; D call uncertain. Germline CDR1 and CDR2: DFQATT and SNEGSKA (reference sequence). The ends were cut back, 1 base at V and 0 bases at J, with 10 bases in the middle. The CDR3 is made up of 15 amino acids. CDR3 in DNA: TGCAGTGCTAGAGTTTGGGAAAGCTCCTACAATGAGCAGTTCTTC. Encoded protein: CSARVWESSYNEQFF.

This clonotype occurred many times. The chain links TRBV12-3 or TRBV12-4 to TRBJ1-2; a weak D match, TRBD1 (5 bases). Trimming took off 1 base at V and 4 bases at J, with 10 bases between the two ends. The CDR3 is made up of 14 amino acids. The CDR3 DNA reads as TGTGCCAGCAGTTTAGGAGGGGTTGGCTATGGCTACACCTTC. Amino acid sequence: CASSLGGVGYGYTF.

The rearrangement uses TRBV20-1 and TRBJ1-6; D call uncertain. Germline V gene lookup returns CDR1 DFQATT and CDR2 SNEGSKA (reference sequence). Between the trimmed V and J ends, which lost 1 base and 2 bases, there was a span of 9 bases. CDR3 length equals 15 residues. DNA of the CDR3: TGCAGTGCTAGAGTCGGGCCAGCCTATAATTCACCCCTCCACTTT. It specifies CSARVGPAYNSPLHF.

The rearrangement joins TRBV12-3 or TRBV12-4 to TRBJ2-1, with 13 positions matching TRBD2. The CDR3 runs to 17 residues. With V trimmed by 6 bases and J by 8 bases, 13 bases remained unmatched. In DNA form, the CDR3 reads TGTGCCAGCAGGCCGGGACTAGCGGGGTCCCCGAGCGATGAGCAGTTCTTC. This encodes CASRPGLAGSPSDEQFF.

The gene calls are TRBV7-9 and TRBJ2-1; TRBD1 agrees at 10 bases. The germline gives CDR1 SEHNR, CDR2 FQNEAQ (reference sequence). With 7 bases clipped from V and 6 bases from J, the junction kept 6 bases outside the gene matches. CDR3 length: 14 amino acids. The DNA of the CDR3 is TGTGCCAGCACCGGACAGGGGGAGTCCAATGAGCAGTTCTTC. Protein product: CASTGQGESNEQFF.

The gene calls are TRBV29-1 and TRBJ2-7; possibly TRBD1 for D (7 bases). Per germline, CDR1 SQVTM and CDR2 ANQGSEA. The CDR3 is made up of 13 amino acids. V lost 7 bases to trimming and J lost 4 bases, with 17 bases between them. The CDR3 region has the DNA TGCAGCGCGGCGGGACAGAGTAGGTACGAGCAGTACTTC. Protein: CSAAGQSRYEQYF.

This clonotype was picked up a small number of times. The chain uses TRBV5-1 and TRBJ1-1; D call uncertain. This CDR3 comprises 16 residues. CDR1 SGHRS and CDR2 YFSETQ come from the germline V gene. With 4 bases removed from V and 4 bases from J, the gap between germline ends came to 20 bases. CDR3 sequence reads: CASSLGRSSTLTEAFF. CDR3 coding DNA: TGCGCCAGCAGCCTCGGCCGATCAAGTACCCTCACTGAAGCTTTCTTT.